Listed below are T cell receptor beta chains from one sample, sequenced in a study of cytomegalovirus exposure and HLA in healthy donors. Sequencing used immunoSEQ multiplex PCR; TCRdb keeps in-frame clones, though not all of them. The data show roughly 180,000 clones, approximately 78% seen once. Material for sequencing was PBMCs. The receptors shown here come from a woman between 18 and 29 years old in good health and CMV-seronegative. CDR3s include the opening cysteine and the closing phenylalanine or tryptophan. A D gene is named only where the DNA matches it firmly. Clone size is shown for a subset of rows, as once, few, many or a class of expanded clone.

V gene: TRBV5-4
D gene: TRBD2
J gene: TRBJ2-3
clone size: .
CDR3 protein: CASSLGSGTGTDTQYF
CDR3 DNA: TGTGCCAGCAGCTTAGGTAGCGGGACGGGCACAGATACGCAGTATTTT

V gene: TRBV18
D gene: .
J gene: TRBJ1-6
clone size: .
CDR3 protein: CASSPLGQTNSPLHF
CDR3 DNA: TGTGCCAGCTCACCCCTCGGACAGACCAATTCACCCCTCCACTTT

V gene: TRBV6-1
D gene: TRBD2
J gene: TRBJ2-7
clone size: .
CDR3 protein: CASSGTSGRGYEQYF
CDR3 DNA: TGTGCCAGCAGCGGGACTAGCGGGAGAGGGTACGAGCAGTACTTC

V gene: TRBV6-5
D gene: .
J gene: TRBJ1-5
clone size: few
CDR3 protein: CASSRGGGQPQHF
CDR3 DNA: TGTGCCAGCAGCCGCGGGGGCGGTCAGCCCCAGCATTTT

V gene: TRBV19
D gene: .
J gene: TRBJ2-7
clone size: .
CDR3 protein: CASSISSGTPYEQYF
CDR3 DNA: TGTGCCAGTAGTATATCCAGCGGGACACCCTACGAGCAGTACTTC

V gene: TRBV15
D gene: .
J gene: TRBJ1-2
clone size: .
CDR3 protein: CATSRSLGANGYTF
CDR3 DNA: TGTGCCACCAGCAGGTCCTTAGGGGCCAATGGCTACACCTTC

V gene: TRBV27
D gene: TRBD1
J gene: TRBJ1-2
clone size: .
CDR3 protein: CASRRGQGMYGYTF
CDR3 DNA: TGTGCCAGCAGGAGGGGACAGGGGATGTACGGCTACACCTTC

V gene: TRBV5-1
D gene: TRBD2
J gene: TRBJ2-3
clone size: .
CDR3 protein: CASSLEGGRVLRTDTQYF
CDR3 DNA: TGCGCCAGCAGCTTGGAAGGCGGGAGGGTCCTACGCACAGATACGCAGTATTTT

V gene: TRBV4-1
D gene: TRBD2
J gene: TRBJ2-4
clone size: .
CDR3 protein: CASSQGGLAGPKNIQYF
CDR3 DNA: TGCGCCAGCAGCCAAGGGGGACTAGCGGGACCCAAAAACATTCAGTACTTC

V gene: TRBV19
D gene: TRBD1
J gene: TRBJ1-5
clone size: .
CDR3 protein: CASSISGTGRNQPQHF
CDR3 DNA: TGTGCCAGTAGTATCTCCGGGACAGGGCGAAATCAGCCCCAGCATTTT

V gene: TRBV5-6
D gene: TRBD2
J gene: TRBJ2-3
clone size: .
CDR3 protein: CASSLPAGPGDTDTQYF
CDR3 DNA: TGTGCCAGCAGCTTGCCAGCGGGACCTGGGGACACAGATACGCAGTATTTT

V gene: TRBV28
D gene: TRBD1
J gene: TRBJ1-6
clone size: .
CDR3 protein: CASSQQGSAGVVSPLHF
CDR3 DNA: TGTGCCAGCAGTCAACAGGGGTCAGCCGGCGTAGTTTCACCCCTCCACTTT

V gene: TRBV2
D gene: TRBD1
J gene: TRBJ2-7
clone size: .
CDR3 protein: CASSAGTGSYEQYF
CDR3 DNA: TGTGCCAGCAGTGCTGGGACAGGGTCGTACGAGCAGTACTTC

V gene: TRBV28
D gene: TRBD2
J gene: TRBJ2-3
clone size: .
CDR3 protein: CASSPLLAGGGDTQYF
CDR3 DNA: TGTGCCAGCAGTCCGTTACTAGCGGGAGGGGGAGATACGCAGTATTTT

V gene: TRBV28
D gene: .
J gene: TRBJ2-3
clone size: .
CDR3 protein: CASSFQQGRTDTQYF
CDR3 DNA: TGTGCCAGCAGTTTTCAACAGGGCCGCACAGATACGCAGTATTTT

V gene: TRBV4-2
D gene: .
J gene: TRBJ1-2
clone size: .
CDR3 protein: CASSQVLARDYGYTF
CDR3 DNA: TGTGCCAGCAGCCAAGTATTGGCTCGGGACTATGGCTACACCTTC

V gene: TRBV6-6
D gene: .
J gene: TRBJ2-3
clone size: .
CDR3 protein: CASSYEGSRTDTQYF
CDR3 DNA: TGTGCCAGCAGTTACGAGGGCTCACGCACAGATACGCAGTATTTT

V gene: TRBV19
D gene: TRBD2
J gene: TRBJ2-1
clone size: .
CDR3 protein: CASSAQPGLAGYNEQFF
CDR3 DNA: TGTGCCAGTAGTGCTCAGCCGGGACTAGCGGGCTACAATGAGCAGTTCTTC

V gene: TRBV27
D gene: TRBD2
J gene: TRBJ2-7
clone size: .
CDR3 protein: CASSPSGSYEQYF
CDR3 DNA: TGTGCCAGCAGCCCTAGCGGCTCCTACGAGCAGTACTTC

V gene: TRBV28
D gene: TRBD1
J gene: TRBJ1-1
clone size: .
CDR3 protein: CASSPQGGGRTEAFF
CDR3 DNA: TGTGCCAGCAGTCCTCAGGGGGGTGGTAGAACTGAAGCTTTCTTT

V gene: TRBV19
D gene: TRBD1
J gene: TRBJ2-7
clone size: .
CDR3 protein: CASSMRQGGYEQYF
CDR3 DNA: TGTGCCAGTAGTATGCGACAGGGGGGCTACGAGCAGTACTTC

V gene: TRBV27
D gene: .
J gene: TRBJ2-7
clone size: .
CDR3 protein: CASSPSLGKASYEQYF
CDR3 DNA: TGTGCCAGCAGTCCCTCTCTCGGGAAAGCTTCCTACGAGCAGTACTTC

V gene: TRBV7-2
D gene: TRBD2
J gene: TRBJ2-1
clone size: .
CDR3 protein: CASSAASGSVYNEQFF
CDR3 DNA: TGTGCCAGCAGCGCCGCAAGCGGGAGTGTCTACAATGAGCAGTTCTTC

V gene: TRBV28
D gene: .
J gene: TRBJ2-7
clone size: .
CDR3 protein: CASTPGGRRTQEQYF
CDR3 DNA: TGTGCCAGCACTCCTGGGGGCCGGCGGACGCAGGAGCAGTACTTC

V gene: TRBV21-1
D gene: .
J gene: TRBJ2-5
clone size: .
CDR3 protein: CASSPFPGQGKRQETQYF
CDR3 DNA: TGTGCCAGCAGCCCCTTTCCGGGACAGGGGAAGCGCCAAGAGACCCAGTACTTC

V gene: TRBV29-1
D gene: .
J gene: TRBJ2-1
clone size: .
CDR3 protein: CSVPSEGVEQFF
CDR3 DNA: TGCAGCGTCCCATCTGAGGGAGTTGAGCAGTTCTTC

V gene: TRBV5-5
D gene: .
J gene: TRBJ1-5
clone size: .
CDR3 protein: CASSLPDQPQHF
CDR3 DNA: TGTGCCAGCAGCTTGCCGGATCAGCCCCAGCATTTT